This T cell receptor (beta chain) originates from a study of control samples from healthy donors and cancer patients. V lost 7 bases and J lost 7, with 14 bases in between. The CDR3 totals 13 residues. CDR1 and CDR2 from the germline V gene are GTSNPN and SVGIG (reference sequence). Profiling relied on immunoSEQ multiplex PCR, and the TCRdb table lists in-frame clones only, not all of them. This table holds 100,000 to 150,000 clones, more than 70% found once. This receptor was taken from a man aged 55-75 years in good health. This rearrangement joins TRBV30 to TRBJ1-6; TRBD1 might be the D (5 bases). What was sequenced was blood. CDR3 nucleotides: TGTGCCTCCTACGGGGGAGCGAATTCACCCCTCCACTTT. This translates into CASYGGANSPLHF.